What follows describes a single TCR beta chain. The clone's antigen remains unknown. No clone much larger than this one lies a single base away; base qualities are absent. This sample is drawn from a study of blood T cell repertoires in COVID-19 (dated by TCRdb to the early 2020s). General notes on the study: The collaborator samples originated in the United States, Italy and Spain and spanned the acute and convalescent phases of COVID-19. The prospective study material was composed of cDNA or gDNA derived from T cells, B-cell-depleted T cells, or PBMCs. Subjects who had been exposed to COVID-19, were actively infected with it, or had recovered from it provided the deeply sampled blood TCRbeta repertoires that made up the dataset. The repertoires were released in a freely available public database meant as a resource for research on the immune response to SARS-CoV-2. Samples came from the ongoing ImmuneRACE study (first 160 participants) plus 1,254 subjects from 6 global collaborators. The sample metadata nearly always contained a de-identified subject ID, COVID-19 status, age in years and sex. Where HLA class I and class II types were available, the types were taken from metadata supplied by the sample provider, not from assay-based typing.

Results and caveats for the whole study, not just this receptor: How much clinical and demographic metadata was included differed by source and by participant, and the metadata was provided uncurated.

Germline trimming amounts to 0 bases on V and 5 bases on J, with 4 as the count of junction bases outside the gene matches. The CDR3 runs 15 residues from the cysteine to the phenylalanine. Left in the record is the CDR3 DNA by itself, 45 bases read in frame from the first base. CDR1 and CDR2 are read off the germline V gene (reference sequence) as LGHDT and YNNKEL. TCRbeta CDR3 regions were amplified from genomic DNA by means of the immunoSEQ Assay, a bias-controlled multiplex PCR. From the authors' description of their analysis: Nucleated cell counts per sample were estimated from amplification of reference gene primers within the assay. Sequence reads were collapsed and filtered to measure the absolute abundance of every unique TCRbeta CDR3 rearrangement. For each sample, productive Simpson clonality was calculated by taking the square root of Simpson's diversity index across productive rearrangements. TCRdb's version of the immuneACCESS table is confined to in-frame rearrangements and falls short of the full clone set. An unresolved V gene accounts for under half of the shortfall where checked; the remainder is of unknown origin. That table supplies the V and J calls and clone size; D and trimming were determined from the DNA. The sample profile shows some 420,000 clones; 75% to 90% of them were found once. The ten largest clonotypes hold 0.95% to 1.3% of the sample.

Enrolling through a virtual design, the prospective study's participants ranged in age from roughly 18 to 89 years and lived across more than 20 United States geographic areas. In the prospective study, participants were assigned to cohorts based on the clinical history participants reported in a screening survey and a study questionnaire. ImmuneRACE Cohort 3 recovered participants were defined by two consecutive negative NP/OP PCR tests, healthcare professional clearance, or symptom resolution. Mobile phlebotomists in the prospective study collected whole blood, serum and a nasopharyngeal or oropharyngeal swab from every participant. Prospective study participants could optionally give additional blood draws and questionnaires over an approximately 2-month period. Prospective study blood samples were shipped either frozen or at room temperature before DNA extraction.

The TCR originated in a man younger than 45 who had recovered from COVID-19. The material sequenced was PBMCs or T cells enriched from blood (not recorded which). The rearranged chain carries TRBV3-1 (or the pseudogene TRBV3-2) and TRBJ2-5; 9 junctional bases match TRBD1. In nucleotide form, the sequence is TGTGCCAGCAGCCAAGAGAACAGGGGGCGGGAGACCCAGTACTTC. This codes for CASSQENRGRETQYF.